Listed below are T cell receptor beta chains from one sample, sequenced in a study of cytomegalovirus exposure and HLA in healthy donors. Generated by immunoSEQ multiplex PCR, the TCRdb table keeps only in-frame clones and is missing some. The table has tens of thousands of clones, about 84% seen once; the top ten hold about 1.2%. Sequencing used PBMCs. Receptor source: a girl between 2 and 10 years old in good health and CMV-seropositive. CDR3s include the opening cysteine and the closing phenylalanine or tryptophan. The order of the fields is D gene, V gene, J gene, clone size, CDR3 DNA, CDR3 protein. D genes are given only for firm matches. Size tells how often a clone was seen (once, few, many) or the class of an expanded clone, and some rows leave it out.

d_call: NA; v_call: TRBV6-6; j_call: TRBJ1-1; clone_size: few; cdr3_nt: TGTGCCAGCAGTTACGGGGGGGCGATGGCTTTCTTT; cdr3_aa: CASSYGGAMAFF
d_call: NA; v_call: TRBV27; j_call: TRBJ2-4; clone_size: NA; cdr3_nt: TGTGCCAGCAGCCGAGGGGGAGGGATGGCCAAAAACATTCAGTACTTC; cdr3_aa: CASSRGGGMAKNIQYF
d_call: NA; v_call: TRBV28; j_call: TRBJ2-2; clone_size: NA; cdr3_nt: TGTGCCAGCAGTTTATTTAGGGGGGGTACTAACACCGGGGAGCTGTTTTTT; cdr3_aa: CASSLFRGGTNTGELFF
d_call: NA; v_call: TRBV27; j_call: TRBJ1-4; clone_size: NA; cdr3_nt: TGTGCCAGCACGGGGAATAATGAAAAACTGTTTTTT; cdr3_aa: CASTGNNEKLFF
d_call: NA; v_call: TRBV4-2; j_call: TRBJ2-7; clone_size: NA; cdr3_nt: TGTGCCAGCAGCCAAGATGCGGGACGGGAGTGGTCCGAGCAGTACTTC; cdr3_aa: CASSQDAGREWSEQYF
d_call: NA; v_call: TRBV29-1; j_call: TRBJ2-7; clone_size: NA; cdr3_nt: TGCAGCGTTGATCTGGGGCCTGGAGAGCAGTACTTC; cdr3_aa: CSVDLGPGEQYF
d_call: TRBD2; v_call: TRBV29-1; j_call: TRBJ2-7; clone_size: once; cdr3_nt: TGCAGCGTTGAACGCCTAGCGGGATCCGGGCAGTACTTC; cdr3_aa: CSVERLAGSGQYF
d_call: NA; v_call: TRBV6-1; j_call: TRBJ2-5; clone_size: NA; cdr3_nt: TGTGCCAGCAGGGGCACAGTAGGGAGTTCGGAGACCCAGTACTTC; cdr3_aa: CASRGTVGSSETQYF
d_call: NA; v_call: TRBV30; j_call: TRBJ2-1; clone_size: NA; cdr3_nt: TGTGCCTGGAGTGCCCTACTTGGGGGGGGCGGCCACAATGAGCAGTTCTTC; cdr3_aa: CAWSALLGGGGHNEQFF
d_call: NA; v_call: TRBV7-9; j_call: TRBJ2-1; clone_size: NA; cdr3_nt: TGTGCCAGCAGCTCTCCCAGGGACTCCACCAATGAGCAGTTCTTC; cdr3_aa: CASSSPRDSTNEQFF
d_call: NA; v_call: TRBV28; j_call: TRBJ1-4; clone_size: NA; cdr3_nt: TGTGCCACCCACAGTTTAACTGGGTTAAAAGCTTTTAATGAAAAACTGTTTTTT; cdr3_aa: CATHSLTGLKAFNEKLFF